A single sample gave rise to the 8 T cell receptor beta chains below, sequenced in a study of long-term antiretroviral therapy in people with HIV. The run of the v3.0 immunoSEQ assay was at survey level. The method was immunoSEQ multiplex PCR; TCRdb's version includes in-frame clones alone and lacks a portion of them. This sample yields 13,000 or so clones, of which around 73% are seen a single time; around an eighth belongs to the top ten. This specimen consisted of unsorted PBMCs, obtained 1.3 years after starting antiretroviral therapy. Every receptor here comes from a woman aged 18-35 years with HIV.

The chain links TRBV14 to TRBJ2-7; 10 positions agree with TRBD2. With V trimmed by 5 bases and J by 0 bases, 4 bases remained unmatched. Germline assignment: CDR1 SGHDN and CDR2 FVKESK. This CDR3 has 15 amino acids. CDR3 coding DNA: TGTGCCAGCAGCTTCCGGACTAGCGGCTCCTACGAGCAGTACTTC. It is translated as CASSFRTSGSYEQYF.

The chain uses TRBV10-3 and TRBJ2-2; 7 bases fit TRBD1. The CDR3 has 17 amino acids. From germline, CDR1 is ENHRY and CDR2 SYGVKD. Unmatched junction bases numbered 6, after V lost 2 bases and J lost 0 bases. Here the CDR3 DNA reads TGTGCCATCAGTGAGGCACAGGGGCCGGCGAACACCGGGGAGCTGTTTTTT. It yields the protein CAISEAQGPANTGELFF.

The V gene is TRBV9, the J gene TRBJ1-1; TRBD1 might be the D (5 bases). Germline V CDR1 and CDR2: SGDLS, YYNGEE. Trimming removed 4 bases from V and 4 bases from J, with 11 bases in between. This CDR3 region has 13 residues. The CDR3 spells CASSPPQGTEAFF. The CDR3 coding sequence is TGTGCCAGCAGCCCCCCCCAGGGCACTGAAGCTTTCTTT.

The CDR3 region is CASSRTEPRYEQYF. CDR3 sequence (DNA): TGTGCCAGCAGCCGGACAGAGCCCCGCTACGAGCAGTACTTC. This sequence joins TRBV2 and TRBJ2-7; D might be TRBD1 (6 bases). This CDR3 contains 14 residues. Germline assignment: CDR1 SNHLY and CDR2 FYNNEI. Trimming pared 6 bases from V and 3 bases from J, leaving 15 bases between.

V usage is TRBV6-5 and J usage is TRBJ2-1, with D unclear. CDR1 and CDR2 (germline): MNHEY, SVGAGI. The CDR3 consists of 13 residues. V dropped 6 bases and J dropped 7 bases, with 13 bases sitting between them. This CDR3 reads CASSQGPANEQFF. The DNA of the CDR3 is TGTGCCAGCAGCCAAGGACCCGCAAATGAGCAGTTCTTC.

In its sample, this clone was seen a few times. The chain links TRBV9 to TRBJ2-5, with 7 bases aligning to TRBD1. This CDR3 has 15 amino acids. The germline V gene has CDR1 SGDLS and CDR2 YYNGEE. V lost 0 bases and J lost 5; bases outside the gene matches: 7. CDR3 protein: CASSVALGGEETQYF. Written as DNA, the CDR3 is TGTGCCAGCAGCGTAGCTTTAGGGGGCGAGGAGACCCAGTACTTC. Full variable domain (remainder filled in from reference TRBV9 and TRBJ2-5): DSGVTQTPKHLITATGQRVTLRCSPRSGDLSVYWYQQSLDQGLQFLIQYYNGEERAKGNILERFSAQQFPDLHSELNLSSLELGDSALYFCASSVALGGEETQYFGPGTRLLVL.

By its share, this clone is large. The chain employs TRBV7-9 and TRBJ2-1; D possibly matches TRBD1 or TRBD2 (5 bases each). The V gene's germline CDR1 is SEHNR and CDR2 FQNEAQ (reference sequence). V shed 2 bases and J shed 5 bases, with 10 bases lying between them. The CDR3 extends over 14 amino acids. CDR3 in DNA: TGTGCCAGCAGCTTACAGGGAGTCAACAATGAGCAGTTCTTC. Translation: CASSLQGVNNEQFF.

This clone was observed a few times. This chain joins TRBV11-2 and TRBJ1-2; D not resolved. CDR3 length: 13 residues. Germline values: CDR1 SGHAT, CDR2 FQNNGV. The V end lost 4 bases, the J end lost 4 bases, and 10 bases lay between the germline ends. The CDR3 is CASSSPRAYGYTF. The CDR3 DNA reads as TGTGCCAGCAGCTCACCAAGGGCCTATGGCTACACCTTC.